This TCR beta chain was captured by sequencing in a study of shared clonotypes between healthy human individuals (dated by TCRdb to the early 2020s). About the full investigation: The cohort comprised two women and a few men aged 18 to 49 years. Blood TCR repertoires of about five healthy adults were deeply sequenced to estimate repertoire size and the extent of clonotype sharing between individuals. Different laboratories and diverse techniques were used to prepare libraries and sequence TCR repertoires, to increase sequencing depth and limit assay-specific biases. Leukapheresis yielded between about 0.8 and 8.9 billion PBMCs per donor. For each donor, CD4 naive and CD4 memory were each given three plates, CD8 naive was given two plates, and CD8 memory was given one plate. Study-wide findings and limitations: Sampling was restricted to blood, and TCR repertoires in tissues likely differ from the TCR repertoires found in blood. Compared with non-shared clonotypes, the clonotypes found in all four sorted-subset donors had higher generation probabilities. Across a few donors, approximately 4.6% of naive CD4, 3% to 3.5% of naive CD8, 2.3% of memory CD4, and about 0.44% of memory CD8 clonotypes were shared. Pairwise subsampling led to the expectation that sequencing depth would affect the degree of clonotype sharing among donors. The small number of donors limited the genetic and exposure-history diversity represented. Even with the large sequencing depth, rarefaction of the sorted-subset datasets indicated that sequencing was incomplete. Larger estimated clonotype richness was generally found for naive subsets than for memory subsets.

Worth noting for this clone: Its antigen target is currently unknown. No base-level quality is on record; no much larger clone is a single base apart.

The CDR3 holds 11 amino acids from the cysteine to the phenylalanine. Only the CDR3 DNA stays, 33 bases, in frame from base 1. The germline V gene (reference sequence) provides CDR1 DFQATT and CDR2 SNEGSKA. V and J lose 5 bases and 5 bases, and a span of 9 bases separates them. TCR CDR3 regions were amplified from genomic DNA by multiplex PCR using the deep immunoSEQ assay. Extracted genomic DNA from each cell subset was distributed evenly across all wells of several immunoSEQ 96-well plates, and each plate was treated as a replicate. Each replicate PCR for sorted subsets received about 210 ng genomic DNA, equal to 30,000 or so T cell genomes. The purified libraries were quantified using a Qubit 3.0 fluorometer, sized with a Bioanalyzer 2100, and then quantified again using the KAPA Library Quantification kit. Every immunoSEQ 96-well plate was sequenced on a dedicated single-read 150-cycle Illumina NextSeq 550 flow cell. Per the source publication's procedure: The immunoSEQ output contained only junctional sequences without quality scores, so filtering could not match that applied to full-length reads. To assign V/J genes and CDR3, sequences were annotated against IMGT germline references using PyIR, a Python wrapper for IgBLAST v1.9. Reads were filtered out if the reads had weak V/J assignments (E-value above 1e-6), no CDR3, stop codons, out-of-frame junctions, or ambiguous translated residues. V3J clonotypes were defined by identical inferred V gene, J gene, and CDR3 amino acid sequence. The percentage overlap between two repertoires was calculated by dividing the number of shared unique clonotypes by the size of the smaller repertoire. RTK rarefaction, the Chao1 estimator, and Recon v2.1 estimates of unobserved clonotypes were used to assess repertoire richness. Generation probabilities were computed with OLGA for all TCRbeta clonotypes obtained by the gDNA method from a few donors. TCRdb holds this immuneACCESS table with in-frame rearrangements only. Some clones are missing; in checked studies, unresolved V genes explain under half, and the rest has no known cause. V, J and clone size are those of that table, while D and trimming were read from the DNA. The sample profile shows nearly 2 million clones; about 95% of them were found once. The top ten clonotypes cover around 1% of the sample.

CD8 naive samples were obtained by positive selection for CCR7 among CD45RO-negative cells, yielding a CD45RA+CCR7+ population from which TemRA cells were excluded. Healthy HIV-negative adults with no recently reported acute infections or vaccinations were included as donors. All donors were Caucasian adults living in Nashville, Tennessee, USA. After blood collection by leukapheresis, PBMCs were isolated using Ficoll-Histopaque density gradient centrifugation and then cryopreserved in the vapor phase of liquid nitrogen. Purity and quantity of every magnetically sorted T cell population were checked by analytical flow cytometry. Genomic DNA was isolated from each sorted fraction and quantified by UV absorbance on a Nanodrop 2000c.

The sequence was collected from a man younger than 30 in good health. Sequenced sample: naive CD8+ T cells sorted from blood. This specimen's cell subset or site label, per the study, means: CD45RA+CCR7+. Rearrangement joined TRBV20-1 to TRBJ1-1, with the D gene not clear enough to name. The bases read TGCAGTGCTCCTCTTGTGACTGAAGCTTTCTTT. It translates as CSAPLVTEAFF.